The 32 T cell receptor beta chains reported below all come from one sample, sequenced in a study of T cell clonality in common variable immunodeficiency. Study-wide results and caveats: Fewer deletions and N-nucleotide insertions were reportedly seen in common variable immunodeficiency TCR beta sequences.

Using immunoSEQ multiplex PCR, the repertoire was profiled, and TCRdb retains in-frame clones only, with some absent. This sample includes around 28,000 clones with no singletons; its ten biggest clones take up less than 30%. Their target antigens are unknown. The sample comprised peripheral blood mononuclear cells. The receptors were gathered from a human donor with common variable immunodeficiency.

For this clone: The CDR3 end is not reached by the read, which stops 3 residues before it; the germline J gene fills it in. The V gene is TRBV2, the J gene TRBJ2-1, with D maybe TRBD1 (5 bases). The CDR3 length is 15 residues. CDR1 SNHLY and CDR2 FYNNEI come from the germline V gene. V dropped 1 base and J dropped 9 bases, with 16 bases sitting between them. The CDR3: CASSEGGRVNSEQFF. The covered CDR3 bases are TGTGCCAGCAGTGAAGGGGGCAGGGTTAACAGTGAG.

This clone was detected a few times. The read comes to an end 3 residues before the CDR3 does, leaving the germline J gene to fill in the end. V is TRBV7-2 and J is TRBJ2-1, with TRBD1 as a possible D gene (6 bases). Trimming pared 5 bases from V and 4 bases from J, leaving 15 bases between. There are 15 residues in the CDR3. CDR1 and CDR2 (germline): SGHTA, FQGNSA. CDR3 protein: CASSPLGQGYNEQFF. The CDR3 bases that were read are TGTGCCAGCAGCCCACTAGGGCAGGGGTACAATGAG.

This clone was recorded a few times. Partial CDR3 DNA: TGTGCCAGCAGTGGTCAGGGGTCCTATAATTCACCC. Its translation is CASSGQGSYNSP. The full CDR3 sequence reads CASSGQGSYNSPLHF. The chain has TRBV6-1 and TRBJ1-6; a weak D match, TRBD1 (6 bases). The CDR3 extends 3 residues past the end of the read, so its final part is completed from the germline J gene. The CDR3 runs 15 residues. The V gene lost 4 bases and the J gene lost 1 base, with 8 bases spanning the gap. From germline, CDR1 is MNHNS and CDR2 SASEGT.

This clone has a count of ten or more. The read ends 3 residues shy of where the CDR3 ends; the end is completed using the germline J gene. The rearrangement uses TRBV5-1 and TRBJ2-2; D gene unclear. Germline values: CDR1 SGHRS, CDR2 YFSETQ. The CDR3 totals 14 residues. V was clipped by 0 bases and J by 4 bases, with 7 bases between them. The sequenced CDR3 bases are TGCGCCAGCAGCTTGGGGCAGCGCACCGGGGAG. As protein: CASSLGQRTGE. The entire CDR3 protein is CASSLGQRTGELFF. Using reference TRBV5-1 and TRBJ2-2 for the parts outside the CDR3, the full variable domain is KAGVTQTPRYLIKTRGQQVTLSCSPISGHRSVSWYQQTPGQGLQFLFEYFSETQRNKGNFPGRFSGRQFSNSRSEMNVSTLELGDSALYLCASSLGQRTGELFFGEGSRLTVL.

There are many counts of this clone. The read gets to within 3 residues of the CDR3 end, and the germline J gene fills in the rest. The chain employs TRBV30 and TRBJ2-3, with TRBD2 matching over 7 bases. The CDR3 loop spans 15 amino acids. V shed 0 bases and J 2 bases; nucleotides not matched to a gene: 5. Germline V gene lookup returns CDR1 GTSNPN and CDR2 SVGIG (reference sequence). The CDR3 protein is CAWSVLGLPTDTQYF. The sequenced CDR3 bases are TGTGCCTGGAGTGTACTGGGACTACCCACAGATACG.

This clone has at least ten counts. The read finishes 3 residues shy of the CDR3 end, and the germline J gene is used to complete it. The chain carries TRBV18 and TRBJ1-1; D might be TRBD1 (5 bases). CDR3 length equals 15 residues. The V end lost 2 bases, the J end lost 1 base, and 11 bases lay between the germline ends. Germline V gives CDR1 KGHSH, CDR2 LQKENI. The sequenced part of the CDR3 DNA is TGTGCCAGCTCACCAACGAACAGGCCGAACACTGAA. Protein: CASSPTNRPNTE. The full CDR3 protein is CASSPTNRPNTEAFF.

This clone was seen at least ten times. The sequenced fragment ends 3 residues before the CDR3 boundary, so the rest is inferred from the germline J gene. V and J are TRBV5-1 and TRBJ1-3, with D hard to call. This CDR3 is 18 amino acids long. Germline values: CDR1 SGHRS, CDR2 YFSETQ. Trimming removed 0 bases at V and 0 bases at J, with 16 bases between. CDR3 protein: CASSLAPQRFDSGNTIYF. The DNA read from the CDR3 is TGCGCCAGCAGCTTGGCCCCTCAGAGATTTGACTCTGGAAACACC.

This clone came up a few times. The CDR3 end lies 3 residues beyond the end of the read and is filled in from the germline J gene. The rearrangement joins TRBV7-2 to TRBJ2-3; TRBD2 aligns across 11 bases. Germline CDR1 is SGHTA and CDR2 is FQGNSA. The CDR3 consists of 15 residues. J lost 1 base, V lost 6 bases, and 3 bases had no gene match. The CDR3 sequence is CASRRGLAGTDTQYF. The part of the CDR3 DNA that was read is TGTGCCAGCAGGCGGGGACTAGCGGGCACAGATACG.

This clone was counted ten times or more. The read falls 3 residues short of the CDR3 end, and the missing part is taken from the germline J gene. The chain couples TRBV29-1 to TRBJ1-1; 9 bases line up with TRBD1. This CDR3 has 12 residues. Per the germline V gene, CDR1 is SQVTM and CDR2 is ANQGSEA. Trimming removed 7 bases from V and 4 bases from J; junction bases left unmatched: 4. The CDR3 here is CSAGQGRTEAFF. CDR3 DNA, as far as it was read: TGCAGCGCCGGACAGGGGCGCACTGAA.

This clone turned up a few times. Sequencing ends 3 residues short of the CDR3 end; the germline J gene provides the rest. V and J are TRBV7-2 and TRBJ2-5, with unresolved D. The CDR3 extends over 12 amino acids. Germline V gives CDR1 SGHTA, CDR2 FQGNSA. Between the trimmed V and J ends, which lost 5 bases and 0 bases, there was a span of 4 bases. The CDR3 here is CASSLHQETQYF. The CDR3 DNA, read in part, is TGTGCCAGCAGCCTTCACCAAGAGACC.

The CDR3 region is CASRHRLAGYTGELFF. Partial CDR3 DNA: TGTGCCAGCAGGCATCGACTAGCGGGATACACCGGGGAG. The rearrangement uses TRBV6-2 or TRBV6-3 and TRBJ2-2, with 11 bases fitting TRBD2. Read sequence stops 3 residues before the CDR3 end, and the germline J gene provides the missing end. Germline V gives CDR1 MNHEY, CDR2 SVGEGT. After removal of 6 bases from V and 3 bases from J, the junction contained 6 bases not matched to a gene. This CDR3 is 16 amino acids long.

This clone was found many times. The read ends 3 residues early relative to the CDR3; the germline J gene fills the gap. This chain joins TRBV5-6 and TRBJ2-6, with no clear D. CDR3 length equals 15 residues. Trimming removed 4 bases at V and 1 base at J, with 9 bases between. Germline V gene lookup returns CDR1 SGHDT and CDR2 YYEEEE. Partial CDR3 DNA: TGTGCCAGCAGCCTAGGTTGGTCTGGGGCCAACGTC. Its protein is CASSLGWSGANV. The whole CDR3 protein reads CASSLGWSGANVLTF.

This clone was counted at least ten times. The read comes to an end 3 residues before the CDR3 does, leaving the germline J gene to fill in the end. The chain couples TRBV5-6 to TRBJ1-1; TRBD1 agrees at 12 bases. Germline V gene data show CDR1 as SGHDT and CDR2 as YYEEEE. The CDR3 sequence is 13 residues long. CDR3 protein: CASSFPGQGAAFF. CDR3 DNA, as far as it was read: TGTGCCAGCAGCTTTCCGGGACAGGGGGCG.

CDR3 residues: CASSPDRGDETDTQYF. The CDR3 bases that were read are TGCGCCAGCAGCCCGGACAGGGGGGATGAGACAGATACG. V is TRBV5-1 and J is TRBJ2-3; TRBD1 aligns across 10 bases. The read comes to an end 3 residues before the CDR3 does, leaving the germline J gene to fill in the end. The CDR3 sequence is 16 residues long. CDR1 SGHRS and CDR2 YFSETQ come from the germline V gene. J gave up 3 bases and V 4 bases, and 8 bases lay outside the gene matches.

This clone was found a few times. The read is 3 residues too short to cover the CDR3 end, so that end is filled in from the germline J gene. This sequence joins TRBV2 and TRBJ1-5; the match to TRBD1 covers 8 bases. The CDR3 totals 15 residues. After removal of 6 bases from V and 3 bases from J, the junction contained 7 bases not matched to a gene. Per the germline V gene, CDR1 is SNHLY and CDR2 is FYNNEI. The part of the CDR3 DNA that was read is TGTGCCAGCAGGGGAGACAGGGGACTCAATCAGCCC. Protein sequence: CASRGDRGLNQP. The full CDR3 is CASRGDRGLNQPQHF.

In this sample, this clone turned up a few times. Read coverage stops 3 residues before the CDR3 terminus; the germline J gene supplies the remainder. This sequence joins TRBV7-2 and TRBJ1-2; 7 bases match TRBD1. The V gene end was trimmed by 1 base and the J gene end by 4 bases; junction bases not matched to a gene: 6. The germline CDR1 and CDR2 sequences are SGHTA and FQGNSA. The CDR3 extends over 15 amino acids. The sequenced part of the CDR3 DNA is TGTGCCAGCAGCTTAGGACAGGGTCTGATCTATGGC. Its protein product is CASSLGQGLIYG. The whole CDR3 sequence is CASSLGQGLIYGYTF. Drawing the rest from reference TRBV7-2 and TRBJ1-2, the complete variable domain is GAGVSQSPSNKVTEKGKDVELRCDPISGHTALYWYRQSLGQGLEFLIYFQGNSAPDKSGLPSDRFSAERTGGSVSTLTIQRTQQEDSAVYLCASSLGQGLIYGYTFGSGTRLTVV.

Ten or more counts support this clone. The read stops 3 residues short of the end of the CDR3; the missing end is completed from the germline J gene. The chain links TRBV29-1 to TRBJ1-1; a weak D match, TRBD1 (5 bases). The length of the CDR3 is 13 residues. Germline CDR1 SQVTM, CDR2 ANQGSEA. CDR3 sequence reads: CSVATDYFGEAFF. The sequenced part of the CDR3 DNA is TGCAGCGTTGCGACAGATTATTTCGGGGAA. The whole variable domain, remainder taken from reference TRBV29-1 and TRBJ1-1, is SAVISQKPSRDICQRGTSLTIQCQVDSQVTMMFWYRQQPGQSLTLIATANQGSEATYESGFVIDKFPISRPNLTFSTLTVSNMSPEDSSIYLCSVATDYFGEAFFGQGTRLTVV.

Comments on this clone: The missing CDR3 end, 3 residues past where the read stops, is filled in from the germline J gene. The rearrangement uses TRBV7-2 and TRBJ1-5, with 9 nucleotides matching TRBD1. CDR1 and CDR2 from the germline V gene are SGHTA and FQGNSA. The CDR3 sequence is 16 residues long. Losses at the gene ends were 0 bases for V and 3 bases for J; bases not matched to a gene: 3. The CDR3 reads CASSLAGTGNNQPQHF. The DNA read from the CDR3 is TGTGCCAGCAGCTTAGCAGGGACAGGGAACAATCAGCCC.

This clone is classed as medium-sized. The CDR3 goes on 3 residues after the read ends, and that part is filled in from the germline J gene. V gene TRBV30 combines with J gene TRBJ2-3, with D maybe TRBD1 (6 bases). The CDR3 covers 12 residues. The germline CDR1 and CDR2 sequences are GTSNPN and SVGIG (reference sequence). Deletions cut 5 bases from V and 5 bases from J, with 11 bases between. This CDR3 is CAWGQGRDTQYF. The covered CDR3 bases are TGTGCCTGGGGCCAGGGGAGAGATACG. Supplemented by reference TRBV30 and TRBJ2-3, the full variable domain reads SQTIHQWPATLVQPVGSPLSLECTVEGTSNPNLYWYRQAAGRGLQLLFYSVGIGQISSEVPQNLSASRPQDRQFILSSKKLLLSDSGFYLCAWGQGRDTQYFGPGTRLTVL.

A remark on this clone: The read ends 3 residues shy of where the CDR3 ends; the end is completed using the germline J gene. The gene calls are TRBV20-1 and TRBJ2-1, with TRBD2 matching 9 bases. The CDR3 consists of 16 residues. Trimming at V came to 5 bases and at J to 2 bases, leaving 10 bases not matched to a gene. The germline V gene has CDR1 DFQATT and CDR2 SNEGSKA (reference sequence). The part of the CDR3 DNA that was read is TGCAGTGCTCCACTGACAGCGGGGGGTACCTACAATGAG. Its translation is CSAPLTAGGTYNE. The full CDR3 sequence reads CSAPLTAGGTYNEQFF.

This clone was recorded a few times. The read terminates 3 residues before the CDR3 end, so the remaining end is supplied by the germline J gene. The chain joins TRBV7-9 to TRBJ2-3; TRBD2 matches at 9 bases. This CDR3 is 15 amino acids long. Germline V lookup: CDR1 SEHNR, CDR2 FQNEAQ (reference sequence). The V and J ends lost 4 bases and 0 bases, in that order; junction bases with no gene match: 2. CDR3 DNA (partial): TGTGCCAGCAGCTCGGGACTAGCAAGCACAGATACG. Its protein product is CASSSGLASTDT. The entire CDR3 protein reads CASSSGLASTDTQYF.

Worth noting for this clone: The CDR3 end is not reached by the read, which stops 3 residues before it; the germline J gene fills it in. The J gene is TRBJ2-7, the V gene TRBV18, with D unclear. Trimming cost V 5 bases and J 0 bases, with 8 bases left between them. CDR1 and CDR2 (germline): KGHSH, LQKENI. The CDR3 loop spans 13 amino acids. The chain's CDR3 is CASSNSDSYEQYF. The sequenced part of the CDR3 DNA is TGTGCCAGCTCAAACAGTGACTCCTACGAG. The whole variable domain, remainder taken from reference TRBV18 and TRBJ2-7, is NAGVMQNPRHLVRRRGQEARLRCSPMKGHSHVYWYRQLPEEGLKFMVYLQKENIIDESGMPKERFSAEFPKEGPSILRIQQVVRGDSAAYFCASSNSDSYEQYFGPGTRLTVT.

Points on this clone: The missing CDR3 end, 3 residues past where the read stops, is filled in from the germline J gene. This sequence joins TRBV7-3 and TRBJ1-3, with TRBD1 matching over 7 bases. With 10 bases clipped from V and 3 bases from J, the junction kept 6 bases outside the gene matches. The CDR3 runs 13 residues. Per the germline V gene, CDR1 is SGHTA and CDR2 is FQGTGA. The CDR3: CANPYRGGNTIYF. Incomplete CDR3 DNA: TGTGCCAACCCTTACAGGGGTGGAAACACC.

There are many counts of this clone. The read halts 3 residues ahead of the CDR3 end, with the missing end drawn from the germline J gene. Other DNA sequences of this sample code for an identical CDR3. The chain carries TRBV7-2 and TRBJ2-3; perhaps TRBD1 as D (6 bases). Trimming stripped 4 bases from V and 0 bases from J, with 8 bases between. The CDR3 length is 14 residues. CDR1 and CDR2 from the germline V gene are SGHTA and FQGNSA. The CDR3 bases that were read are TGTGCCAGCAGCTCCGGACAGAGCACAGATACG. Translated: CASSSGQSTDT. The whole CDR3 protein is CASSSGQSTDTQYF.

As concerns this clone: With the read ending 3 residues before the CDR3 end, the germline J gene is used to fill in that end. This rearrangement joins TRBV6-2 or TRBV6-3 to TRBJ2-1; 10 nucleotides line up with TRBD2. The J segment lost 0 bases and the V segment lost 4 bases, leaving 6 bases of the junction unmatched. The CDR3 is made up of 17 amino acids. The V gene's germline CDR1 is MNHEY and CDR2 SVGEGT. The CDR3 sequence is CASSSRTSGYSYNEQFF. CDR3 DNA, as far as it was read: TGTGCCAGCAGTTCTAGGACTAGCGGCTACTCCTACAATGAG.

About this clone: The read comes to an end 3 residues before the CDR3 does, leaving the germline J gene to fill in the end. The chain links TRBV10-2 to TRBJ1-5; D possibly corresponds to TRBD1 (6 bases). V gave up 1 base and J gave up 3 bases, with 19 bases separating them. The V gene's germline CDR1 is WSHSY and CDR2 SAAADI. The CDR3 has 18 residues. The CDR3 region is CASSEYSQTRQANQPQHF. Partial CDR3 DNA: TGCGCCAGCAGTGAGTATTCTCAAACGCGACAGGCCAATCAGCCC.

This clone was seen only a few times. The read halts 3 residues ahead of the CDR3 end, with the missing end drawn from the germline J gene. The rearrangement joins TRBV2 to TRBJ2-1, with 9 bases identical to TRBD2. This CDR3 is 15 amino acids long. The V gene's germline CDR1 is SNHLY and CDR2 FYNNEI. J gave up 7 bases and V 1 base, and 5 bases lay outside the gene matches. The CDR3 is CASSEVRGGGNEQFF. CDR3 bases read: TGTGCCAGCAGTGAAGTGCGGGGGGGTGGTAATGAG.

This clone was counted ten times or more. The read ends 3 residues early relative to the CDR3; the germline J gene fills the gap. The chain combines TRBV7-9 with TRBJ2-4; TRBD2 aligns across 8 bases. V lost 1 base, J lost 7 bases, and 0 bases stayed unmatched. The CDR3 spans 13 residues. Germline CDR1 is SEHNR and CDR2 is FQNEAQ (reference sequence). The CDR3 DNA, read in part, is TGTGCCAGCAGCTTAGAGCGGGGGAACATT. Its protein product is CASSLERGNI. The entire CDR3 reads CASSLERGNIQYF.

As regards this clone: With the read ending 3 residues before the CDR3 end, the germline J gene is used to fill in that end. The V and J genes are TRBV7-2 and TRBJ1-1; tentative D call: TRBD1 (5 bases). There are 12 residues in the CDR3. Germline V CDR1 and CDR2: SGHTA, FQGNSA. The V gene lost 2 bases and the J gene lost 7 bases, with 8 bases spanning the gap. Here the CDR3 reads CASSLQGSEAFF. The part of the CDR3 DNA that was read is TGTGCCAGCAGCTTACAGGGTAGTGAA.

This clone came up many times. The DNA ends 3 residues before the CDR3 does, and the rest of the CDR3 is filled in from the germline J gene. The V gene is TRBV19, the J gene TRBJ1-1, with D possibly matching TRBD1 (6 bases). Trimming removed 1 base at V and 6 bases at J, with 9 bases between. The length of the CDR3 is 13 residues. The germline CDR1 and CDR2 sequences are LNHDA and SQIVND (reference sequence). This CDR3 is CASSIGAGAEAFF. The CDR3 DNA, read in part, is TGTGCCAGTAGTATAGGGGCAGGGGCTGAA.

As for this clone: The read ends 3 residues before the CDR3 terminus; that terminus is restored from the germline J gene. Other DNA sequences in the sample encode the same CDR3. The chain uses TRBV19 and TRBJ2-3; D remains unclear. The CDR3 has 13 amino acids. V dropped 7 bases and J dropped 5 bases, with 13 bases sitting between them. The germline gives CDR1 LNHDA, CDR2 SQIVND (reference sequence). The covered CDR3 bases are TGTGCCAGTACCTATCTGCTGCGAGATACG. Protein product: CASTYLLRDT. The entire CDR3 sequence reads CASTYLLRDTQYF.

On this clone: The CDR3 goes on 3 residues after the read ends, and that part is filled in from the germline J gene. The chain employs TRBV18 and TRBJ2-7; 7 bases align to TRBD1. V gave up 1 base and J gave up 4 bases; unmatched junction bases: 7. Germline CDR1 reads KGHSH; CDR2 reads LQKENI. The CDR3 length is 15 residues. The sequenced part of the CDR3 DNA is TGTGCCAGCTCACCACTCGGACAGGTAAATTACGAG. Translation gives CASSPLGQVNYE. The whole CDR3 protein reads CASSPLGQVNYEQYF.